This TCR beta chain derives from a study of regulatory T cells in long-lasting Graves disease. Assembly of TCR beta libraries relied on iRepertoire HTBI primers together with Arm-PCR of CDR3 regions. TCRdb independently ran MiXCR on the multiplex PCR reads; one entry per CDR3 protein. The sample records under 350,000 distinct CDR3 sequences, more than 20% being singletons. In germline, CDR1 is MGHRA, CDR2 YSYEKL. The CDR3 consists of 15 residues. Trimming shortened V by 7 bases and J by 4 bases, and 19 bases separated the two germline ends. Specified time point: persistent/refractory GD, antithyroid drugs over 5 years with positive TRAb. Preparation of the TCR library used RNA extracted from PBMCs.

The sequencing here drew on peripheral blood mononuclear cells (PBMCs), taken when the disease was refractory, from a patient treated with antithyroid drugs. The source is a female donor with Graves disease. The chain joins TRBV4-1 to TRBJ2-5, with a possible D match to TRBD2 (6 bases). Written as DNA, the CDR3 is TGCGCCAGCAACCATGGGACTCCCGGGGGAGAGACCCAGTACTTC. Translated, it gives CASNHGTPGGETQYF.